The sequence of this TCR beta chain was determined in a study of identical twins (dated by TCRdb to 2015 to 2016). Regarding the complete study: To test whether fetal clonotypes persist, this study deep-sequenced TCR alpha and beta repertoires from monozygotic twins, from unrelated adults of various ages, and from cord blood. To rule out contamination, the twin experiments were replicated at different times with different library preparation protocols.

Broader findings and caveats from the paper: Zero-insertion analyses could be partly confounded by invariant T cells such as MAIT and iNKT, although diverse VJ usage argued against such confounding for most clonotypes. Because the same donors could not be followed over many years, conclusions were based on cross-sectional statistical analysis. Compared with coincidental sharing between unrelated individuals, an excess of low generation-probability sequences was observed among out-of-frame TCR alpha sequences shared between twins. Out-of-frame TCR alpha sharing in monozygotic twins was systematically underestimated by recombination models, whereas sharing between unrelated individuals was in agreement with the recombination models. Fewer insertions were carried by abundant cord blood beta clonotypes; a weaker similar trend was observed in young adult naive repertoires, while no such trend was observed in memory repertoires. A weaker excess of twin sharing was found in beta out-of-frame sequences because the signal-to-noise ratio was lowered by fewer shared sequences.

Every donor was a healthy Caucasian. The twin cohort comprised three pairs of female monozygotic twins, all aged roughly 18 to 30 years. Miltenyi CD45RO+ enrichment and human naive T-cell isolation kits were used to isolate memory (CD45RO+) and naive T cells from PBMC. Ten or more counts support this clonotype. What antigen it recognizes has not been identified. No much larger clone is present one base from it, and per-base qualities are unavailable. Library prep was done by 5' RACE. Sequencing used an Illumina HiSeq 2000. Template switching introduced a universal primer binding site; the final cDNA contained a unique molecular identifier, enabling accurate counting of TCR cDNA molecules. Specific primers in the conserved constant-segment region were used to synthesize first-strand cDNA for the TCR alpha and beta chains. To control for contamination, each cDNA library was double barcoded with a SMART-Mk sample barcode plus Illumina barcodes. TruSeq adapter sequences and Illumina sample barcodes were added in two successive PCR steps. TCR alpha and beta cDNA libraries were sequenced on the Illumina HiSeq platform with custom primers. As for how the authors treated the data: MiGEC processed the raw reads to extract unique molecular identifiers, while MiXCR was used to determine the CDR3 positions. Recombination models were inferred per individual with the repgenHMM and IGoR tools using an EM algorithm. Shared clonotype analysis was performed with the tcR package in R, normalizing sharing by the product of cloneset sizes. To study raw recombination free of thymic and clonal selection effects, out-of-frame nonproductive sequences were analyzed. TCRdb reprocessed the public reads (quality trimming at Q25 with fastp, clone calling with MiXCR) and kept in-frame beta chains. Entries that share a CDR3 protein sequence are merged under the most common genes and DNA. TCRdb, rather than the study authors, made the V and J calls. In all, the sample holds a few hundred thousand distinct CDR3 sequences, and approximately 8% of those were seen once. The top ten clones comprise about 2.1% of the sample.

V and J are truncated by 0 bases and 2 bases respectively, leaving an intervening sequence of 13 bases. CDR1 and CDR2 (MNHNS, SASEGT) derive from the germline V gene. The CDR3 has 16 amino acids, counting the end cysteine and phenylalanine. Here the CDR3 DNA is all that survives: 48 bases in frame from base 1. The same specimen was also included in a second study, on yellow fever vaccine responses in identical twins. That second report states: According to the authors, in identical twins the way T cells responded to vaccination appeared partly convergent and partly personalized. In the study, vaccine-responding T cell clones were precisely tracked in identical twins.

The sequencing sample was made of memory (CD45RO+) T cells sorted from blood. This sample's cell subset or site label indicates: CD45RO+ enriched T cells. This sequence originates from a woman between 18 and 29 years old in good health. The chain uses TRBV6-1 and TRBJ1-1, with no reliable assignment of the D segment. For the CDR3, the sequence is CASSEAVGRTNTEAFF. The DNA sequence is given as TGTGCCAGCAGTGAAGCGGTTGGCAGGACCAACACTGAAGCTTTCTTT.